Presented here are 20 T cell receptor beta chains from one specimen sequenced in a study of blood T cell repertoires in COVID-19. The data were produced by immunoSEQ multiplex PCR, yet TCRdb's version contains in-frame clones alone and is incomplete. The table lists roughly 140,000 clones, about 88% of them singletons. Material for sequencing was peripheral blood. The receptors stem from a human donor in a cohort sampled during active COVID-19.

V is TRBV12-3 or TRBV12-4 and J is TRBJ1-1; D is perhaps TRBD1 (5 bases). V dropped 4 bases and J dropped 7 bases, with 13 bases sitting between them. The CDR3 contains 13 residues. CDR3 region: CASSSDMIHEAFF. The CDR3 DNA follows: TGTGCCAGCAGTTCGGACATGATCCATGAAGCTTTCTTT.

The genes are TRBV7-9 and TRBJ2-1, with 7 nucleotides matching TRBD1. This CDR3 contains 15 residues. Trimming took 5 bases from V and 4 from J; bases not matched to a gene: 8. Per the germline V gene, CDR1 is SEHNR and CDR2 is FQNEAQ (reference sequence). CDR3 residues: CASSRLGDRYNEQFF. The CDR3 DNA follows: TGTGCCAGCAGCCGCCTCGGGGACAGATACAATGAGCAGTTCTTC.

In DNA form, the CDR3 reads TGTGCCAGCAGTTTATCCGGACAGGGACCACTAACTAACTATGGCTACACCTTC. This sequence encodes CASSLSGQGPLTNYGYTF. V gene TRBV27 combines with J gene TRBJ1-2, with 8 bases matching TRBD1. Unmatched junction bases numbered 9, after V lost 0 bases and J lost 0 bases. The germline CDR1 and CDR2 sequences are MNHEY and SMNVEV (reference sequence). This CDR3 has 18 residues.

The chain joins TRBV5-6 to TRBJ1-2, with no clear D. This CDR3 spans 15 amino acids. Germline V lookup: CDR1 SGHDT, CDR2 YYEEEE. Trimming shortened V by 5 bases and J by 6 bases, and 20 bases separated the two germline ends. In DNA form, the CDR3 reads TGTGCCAGCAGTTACGGGCGGGTACGTGTTAATGGCTACACCTTC. Protein product: CASSYGRVRVNGYTF.

The chain carries TRBV19 and TRBJ2-1; 14 bases are a match to TRBD2. Germline CDR1 and CDR2: LNHDA and SQIVND (reference sequence). The CDR3 is 15 amino acids. Germline trimming cut 4 bases from V and 6 bases from J; bases unmatched to any gene: 2. CDR3 bases: TGTGCCAGTAGTAAGACTAGCGGGGGGGCCAATGAGCAGTTCTTC. It is translated as CASSKTSGGANEQFF. Full variable domain (outside the CDR3, taken from reference TRBV19 and TRBJ2-1): DGGITQSPKYLFRKEGQNVTLSCEQNLNHDAMYWYRQDPGQGLRLIYYSQIVNDFQKGDIAEGYSVSREKKESFPLTVTSAQKNPTAFYLCASSKTSGGANEQFFGPGTRLTVL.

This chain joins TRBV7-3 and TRBJ2-3, with 10 bases aligning to TRBD1. With V trimmed by 0 bases and J by 4 bases, 4 bases remained unmatched. The CDR3 contains 16 residues. Germline V gene data show CDR1 as SGHTA and CDR2 as FQGTGA. CDR3 amino acids: CASSLTRDRGADTQYF. The CDR3 DNA sequence: TGTGCCAGCAGCTTAACCCGGGACAGGGGTGCAGATACGCAGTATTTT. The full variable domain, with the rest looked up from reference TRBV7-3 and TRBJ2-3, is GAGVSQTPSNKVTEKGKYVELRCDPISGHTALYWYRQSLGQGPEFLIYFQGTGAADDSGLPNDRFFAVRPEGSVSTLKIQRTERGDSAVYLCASSLTRDRGADTQYFGPGTRLTVL.

The chain recombines TRBV2 with TRBJ2-3; 8 bases fit TRBD1. J was trimmed by 3 bases and V by 7 bases; bases with no gene match: 15. CDR3 length equals 17 residues. Germline CDR1 reads SNHLY; CDR2 reads FYNNEI. The CDR3 loop reads CASIQPSGGKGTDTQYF. Here the CDR3 DNA reads TGTGCCAGCATCCAGCCCTCAGGGGGCAAAGGGACAGATACGCAGTATTTT. Variable domain in full (rest from reference TRBV2 and TRBJ2-3): EPEVTQTPSHQVTQMGQEVILRCVPISNHLYFYWYRQILGQKVEFLVSFYNNEISEKSEIFDDQFSVERPDGSNFTLKIRSTKLEDSAMYFCASIQPSGGKGTDTQYFGPGTRLTVL.

This clone was counted once. The genes are TRBV10-2 and TRBJ1-2, with 9 bases that match TRBD1. CDR3 size: 14 residues. The germline gives CDR1 WSHSY, CDR2 SAAADI. Trimming at V came to 6 bases and at J to 10 bases, leaving 12 bases not matched to a gene. The CDR3 protein is CASSGTGIKGNYTF. The CDR3 DNA sequence: TGCGCCAGCAGCGGGACAGGGATTAAGGGAAACTACACCTTC.

This chain connects TRBV30 to TRBJ2-7, with 11 bases lining up with TRBD1. Germline V gene data show CDR1 as GTSNPN and CDR2 as SVGIG (reference sequence). V was pared by 3 bases and J by 4 bases, with 5 bases of the junction left unmatched. The CDR3 runs 14 residues. The CDR3 coding sequence is TGTGCCTGGAGGGCCCGGGACAGGGGGTACGAGCAGTACTTC. Translated, it gives CAWRARDRGYEQYF.

This sequence joins TRBV5-6 and TRBJ2-2, with 11 bases aligning to TRBD1. This CDR3 region has 17 residues. Germline CDR1 and CDR2: SGHDT and YYEEEE. After removal of 4 bases from V and 4 bases from J, the junction contained 9 bases not matched to a gene. The CDR3, as DNA: TGTGCCAGCAGCCGCGGACAGGGGGCCATAGGCACCGGGGAGCTGTTTTTT. Protein product: CASSRGQGAIGTGELFF.

This chain uses TRBV10-3 with TRBJ1-2; 11 nucleotides agree with TRBD1. Germline loops: CDR1 ENHRY, CDR2 SYGVKD. J gave up 8 bases and V 10 bases, and 9 bases lay outside the gene matches. The CDR3 runs to 13 residues. The CDR3: CANQGQGALGYTF. CDR3 DNA: TGTGCCAACCAAGGACAGGGGGCTTTGGGCTACACCTTC.

The genes are TRBV27 and TRBJ2-1, with 10 bases matching TRBD1. The V and J ends lost 6 bases and 5 bases, in that order; junction bases with no gene match: 1. The CDR3 is made up of 13 amino acids. CDR1 and CDR2 from the germline V gene are MNHEY and SMNVEV (reference sequence). Here the CDR3 reads CASRGQGDNEQFF. In DNA, the CDR3 is TGTGCCAGCAGAGGACAGGGGGACAATGAGCAGTTCTTC.

This clone occurred once. This chain links TRBV5-6 with TRBJ2-1; no firm D call. The V end was cut by 0 bases, the J end by 0 bases, with 10 bases between. Per germline, CDR1 SGHDT and CDR2 YYEEEE. This CDR3 contains 16 residues. CDR3 nucleotide sequence: TGTGCCAGCAGCTTGGCTGGCCCCAGCTCCTACAATGAGCAGTTCTTC. This sequence encodes CASSLAGPSSYNEQFF.

This chain uses TRBV15 with TRBJ2-7, with 8 bases lining up with TRBD1. Germline V gives CDR1 LNHNV, CDR2 YYDKDF (reference sequence). The CDR3 is made up of 15 amino acids. The V segment lost 5 bases and the J segment 2 bases; nucleotides outside the gene matches: 8. The CDR3 bases are TGTGCCACCAGCGGAGTTAGGACAGGGCCCTACGAGCAGTACTTC. Protein: CATSGVRTGPYEQYF.

This clone has only one observation. The V call is TRBV28, the J call TRBJ2-7; 8 bases are shared with TRBD2. The ends lost 8 bases at V and 2 bases at J; junction bases unmatched: 5. Germline values: CDR1 MDHEN, CDR2 SYDVKM. The CDR3 has 13 amino acids. Here the CDR3 reads CASSGGVTYEQYF. In nucleotides, the CDR3 is TGTGCCAGCTCGGGGGGGGTAACCTACGAGCAGTACTTC. Based on the CDR3 plus reference TRBV28 and TRBJ2-7, the full variable domain is DVKVTQSSRYLVKRTGEKVFLECVQDMDHENMFWYRQDPGLGLRLIYFSYDVKMKEKGDIPEGYSVSREKKERFSLILESASTNQTSMYLCASSGGVTYEQYFGPGTRLTVT.

This clone has a single count. The chain joins TRBV30 to TRBJ1-4, with TRBD1 matching 7 bases. With V trimmed by 7 bases and J by 5 bases, 4 bases remained unmatched. CDR1 GTSNPN and CDR2 SVGIG come from the germline V gene (reference sequence). This CDR3 region has 12 residues. In nucleotides, the CDR3 is TGTGCCTTGCAGGGGGAAAATGAAAAACTGTTTTTT. Its protein product is CALQGENEKLFF.

This clone was detected once. V gene TRBV28 combines with J gene TRBJ1-5; D possibly corresponds to TRBD1 (5 bases). Trimming removed 6 bases from V and 9 bases from J, with 15 bases in between. The CDR3 totals 13 residues. Germline lookup yields CDR1 MDHEN and CDR2 SYDVKM. The CDR3 sequence is CASRSPGEGPQHF. In nucleotides, the CDR3 is TGTGCCAGCAGATCCCCGGGGGAAGGGCCCCAGCATTTT.

The chain has TRBV18 and TRBJ1-3; a possible D gene is TRBD1 (5 bases). CDR3 length: 17 amino acids. CDR1 and CDR2 (germline): KGHSH, LQKENI. The V end lost 0 bases, the J end lost 1 base, and 13 bases lay between the germline ends. CDR3 amino acids: CASSPPYQGGSGNTIYF. Written as DNA, the CDR3 is TGTGCCAGCTCACCACCCTACCAGGGTGGGTCTGGAAACACCATATATTTT.

The rearrangement joins TRBV28 to TRBJ1-2; 9 positions agree with TRBD1. Germline V gene lookup returns CDR1 MDHEN and CDR2 SYDVKM. With V trimmed by 11 bases and J by 10 bases, 14 bases remained unmatched. CDR3 length: 13 amino acids. CDR3 loop: CAGLGGDREDYTF. The CDR3 bases are TGTGCCGGCCTGGGGGGGGACAGGGAGGACTACACCTTC.

The chain carries TRBV7-8 and TRBJ2-6; tentatively, D is TRBD2 (6 bases). The V end was cut by 1 base, the J end by 1 base, with 11 bases between. CDR3 length: 17 residues. CDR1 is SGHVS and CDR2 is FQNEAQ in the germline V gene. For the CDR3, the DNA is TGTGCCAGCAGCTTAGGTTCCGGGACTTCTGGGGCCAACGTCCTGACTTTC. This gives the protein CASSLGSGTSGANVLTF.